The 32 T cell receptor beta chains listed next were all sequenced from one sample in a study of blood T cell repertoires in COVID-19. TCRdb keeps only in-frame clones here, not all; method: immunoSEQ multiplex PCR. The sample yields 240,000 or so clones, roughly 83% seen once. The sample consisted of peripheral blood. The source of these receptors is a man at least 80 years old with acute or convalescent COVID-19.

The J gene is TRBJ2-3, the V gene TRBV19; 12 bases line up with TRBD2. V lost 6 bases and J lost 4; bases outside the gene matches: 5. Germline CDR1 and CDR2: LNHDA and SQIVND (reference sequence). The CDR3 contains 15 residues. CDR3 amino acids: CASSETSGRSDTQYF. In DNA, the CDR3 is TGTGCCAGTAGCGAGACTAGCGGGAGATCAGATACGCAGTATTTT. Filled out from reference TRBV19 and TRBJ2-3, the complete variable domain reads DGGITQSPKYLFRKEGQNVTLSCEQNLNHDAMYWYRQDPGQGLRLIYYSQIVNDFQKGDIAEGYSVSREKKESFPLTVTSAQKNPTAFYLCASSETSGRSDTQYFGPGTRLTVL.

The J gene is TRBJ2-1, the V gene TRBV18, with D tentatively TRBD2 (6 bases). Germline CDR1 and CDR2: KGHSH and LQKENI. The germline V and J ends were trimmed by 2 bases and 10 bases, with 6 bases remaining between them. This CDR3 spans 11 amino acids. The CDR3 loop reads CASSPGGEQFF. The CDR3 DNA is TGTGCCAGCTCACCAGGAGGGGAGCAGTTCTTC.

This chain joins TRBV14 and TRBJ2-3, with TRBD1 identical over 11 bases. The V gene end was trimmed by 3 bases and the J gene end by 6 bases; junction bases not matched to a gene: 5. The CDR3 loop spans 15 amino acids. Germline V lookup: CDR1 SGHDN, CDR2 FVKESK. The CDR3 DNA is TGTGCCAGCAGCCAGCGGACAGGGGGCGGGGATACGCAGTATTTT. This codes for CASSQRTGGGDTQYF.

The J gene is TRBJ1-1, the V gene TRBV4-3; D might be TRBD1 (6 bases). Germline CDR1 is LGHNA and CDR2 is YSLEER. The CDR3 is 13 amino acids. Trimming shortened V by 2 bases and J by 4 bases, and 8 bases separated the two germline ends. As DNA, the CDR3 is TGCGCCAGCAGCCAACAACAGGGCACTGAAGCTTTCTTT. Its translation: CASSQQQGTEAFF.

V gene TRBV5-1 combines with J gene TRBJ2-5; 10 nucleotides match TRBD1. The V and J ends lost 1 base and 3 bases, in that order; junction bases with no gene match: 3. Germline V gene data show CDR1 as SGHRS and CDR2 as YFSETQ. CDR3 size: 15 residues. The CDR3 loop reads CASSLLGTGEETQYF. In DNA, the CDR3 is TGCGCCAGCAGCTTGTTAGGGACAGGGGAAGAGACCCAGTACTTC.

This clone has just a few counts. DNA of the CDR3: TGTGCCAGCTCACCATCCGGTAACCAAGAGACCCAGTACTTC. Translated: CASSPSGNQETQYF. The chain links TRBV18 to TRBJ2-5; D gene ambiguous. There are 14 residues in the CDR3. The germline V gene encodes CDR1 KGHSH and CDR2 LQKENI. V was shortened by 2 bases and J by 0 bases, with 7 bases between the two germline ends. Full variable domain (outside the CDR3, taken from reference TRBV18 and TRBJ2-5): NAGVMQNPRHLVRRRGQEARLRCSPMKGHSHVYWYRQLPEEGLKFMVYLQKENIIDESGMPKERFSAEFPKEGPSILRIQQVVRGDSAAYFCASSPSGNQETQYFGPGTRLLVL.

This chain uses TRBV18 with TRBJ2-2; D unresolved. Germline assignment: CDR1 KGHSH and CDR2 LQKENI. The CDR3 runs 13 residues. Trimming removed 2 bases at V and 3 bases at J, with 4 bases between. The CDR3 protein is CASSPFDTGELFF. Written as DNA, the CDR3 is TGTGCCAGCTCACCATTCGACACCGGGGAGCTGTTTTTT.

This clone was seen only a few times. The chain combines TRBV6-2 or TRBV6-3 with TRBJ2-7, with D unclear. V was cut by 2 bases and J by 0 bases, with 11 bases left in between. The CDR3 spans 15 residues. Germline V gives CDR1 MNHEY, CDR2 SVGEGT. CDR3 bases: TGTGCCAGCAGTTACAGTGGCAGAAGCTCCTACGAGCAGTACTTC. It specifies CASSYSGRSSYEQYF.

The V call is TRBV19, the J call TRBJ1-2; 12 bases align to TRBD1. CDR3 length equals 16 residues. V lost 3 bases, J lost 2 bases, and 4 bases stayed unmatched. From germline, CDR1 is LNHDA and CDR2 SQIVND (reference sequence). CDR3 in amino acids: CASSIGTGGRNYGYTF. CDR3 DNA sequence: TGTGCCAGTAGTATCGGGACAGGGGGCAGGAACTATGGCTACACCTTC.

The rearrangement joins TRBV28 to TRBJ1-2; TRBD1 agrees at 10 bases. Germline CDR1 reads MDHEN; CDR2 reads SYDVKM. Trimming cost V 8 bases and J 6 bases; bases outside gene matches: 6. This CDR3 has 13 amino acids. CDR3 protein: CASYSGTGDGYTF. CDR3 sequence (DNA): TGTGCCAGCTATTCCGGGACAGGGGATGGCTACACCTTC.

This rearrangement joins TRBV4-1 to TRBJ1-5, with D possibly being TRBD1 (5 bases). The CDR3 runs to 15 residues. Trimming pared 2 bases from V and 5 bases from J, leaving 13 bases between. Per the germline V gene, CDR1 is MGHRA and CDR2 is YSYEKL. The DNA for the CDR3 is TGCGCCAGCAGCCAACTAGGCAGGGCGGATCAGCCCCAGCATTTT. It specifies CASSQLGRADQPQHF.

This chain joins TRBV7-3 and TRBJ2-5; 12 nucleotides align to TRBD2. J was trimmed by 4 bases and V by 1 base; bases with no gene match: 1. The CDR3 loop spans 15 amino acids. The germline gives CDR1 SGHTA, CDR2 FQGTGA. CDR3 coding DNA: TGTGCCAGCAGCTTAATGGGACTAGCGGGAGAGACCCAGTACTTC. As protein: CASSLMGLAGETQYF.

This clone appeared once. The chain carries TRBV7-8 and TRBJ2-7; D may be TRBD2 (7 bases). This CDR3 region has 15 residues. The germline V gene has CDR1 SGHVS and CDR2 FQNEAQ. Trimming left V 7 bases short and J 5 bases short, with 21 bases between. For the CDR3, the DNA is TGTGCCAGCACAAAACGGGGGGCAGGGGAGGACGAGCAGTACTTC. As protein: CASTKRGAGEDEQYF. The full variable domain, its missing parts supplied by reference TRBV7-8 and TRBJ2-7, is GAGVSQSPRYKVAKRGQDVALRCDPISGHVSLFWYQQALGQGPEFLTYFQNEAQLDKSGLPSDRFFAERPEGSVSTLKIQRTQQEDSAVYLCASTKRGAGEDEQYFGPGTRLTVT.

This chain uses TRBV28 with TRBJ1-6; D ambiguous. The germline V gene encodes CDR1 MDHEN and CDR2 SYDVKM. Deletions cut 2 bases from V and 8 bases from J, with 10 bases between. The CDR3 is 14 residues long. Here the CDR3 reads CASSLQVRHSPLHF. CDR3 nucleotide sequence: TGTGCCAGCAGTTTACAGGTTAGGCATTCACCCCTCCACTTT.

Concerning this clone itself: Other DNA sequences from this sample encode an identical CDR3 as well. The CDR3 DNA follows: TGCGCCAGCAGCCCACAGGGGGCCAACACTGAAGCTTTCTTT. It encodes CASSPQGANTEAFF. The chain employs TRBV5-1 and TRBJ1-1; TRBD1 matches 9 bases. Germline V gene data show CDR1 as SGHRS and CDR2 as YFSETQ. The junction had 3 bases not matched to a gene; V was cut back by 4 bases and J by 2 bases. The CDR3 loop spans 14 amino acids.

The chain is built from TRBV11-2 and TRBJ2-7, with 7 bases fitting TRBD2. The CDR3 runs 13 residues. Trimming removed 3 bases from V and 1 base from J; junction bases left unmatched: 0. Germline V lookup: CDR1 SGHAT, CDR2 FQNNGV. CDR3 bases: TGTGCCAGCAGCTTCGGGGGGTCCTACGAGCAGTACTTC. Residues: CASSFGGSYEQYF.

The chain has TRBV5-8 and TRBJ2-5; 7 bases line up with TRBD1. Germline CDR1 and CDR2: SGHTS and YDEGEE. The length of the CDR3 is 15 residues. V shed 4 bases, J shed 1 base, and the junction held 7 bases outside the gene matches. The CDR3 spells CASSEGQGVQETQYF. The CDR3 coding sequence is TGTGCCAGCAGCGAAGGCCAGGGGGTCCAAGAGACCCAGTACTTC.

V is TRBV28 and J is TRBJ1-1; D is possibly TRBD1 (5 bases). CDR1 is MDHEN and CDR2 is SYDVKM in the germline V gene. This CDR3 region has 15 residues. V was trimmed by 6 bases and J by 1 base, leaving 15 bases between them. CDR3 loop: CASSPAGGTNTEAFF. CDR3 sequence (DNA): TGTGCCAGCAGCCCTGCGGGCGGGACGAACACTGAAGCTTTCTTT.

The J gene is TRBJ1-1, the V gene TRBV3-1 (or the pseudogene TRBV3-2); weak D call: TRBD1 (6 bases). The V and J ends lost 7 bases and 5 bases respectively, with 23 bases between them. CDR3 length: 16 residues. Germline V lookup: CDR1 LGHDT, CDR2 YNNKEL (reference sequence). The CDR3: CASKQKGVNGLTEAFF. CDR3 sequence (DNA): TGTGCCAGCAAACAAAAGGGGGTCAACGGGCTGACTGAAGCTTTCTTT.

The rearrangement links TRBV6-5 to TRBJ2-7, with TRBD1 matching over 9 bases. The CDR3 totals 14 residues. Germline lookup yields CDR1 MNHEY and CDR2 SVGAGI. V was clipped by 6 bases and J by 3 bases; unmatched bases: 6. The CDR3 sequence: CASRMTGGGYEQYF. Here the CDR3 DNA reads TGTGCCAGCAGAATGACAGGGGGAGGCTACGAGCAGTACTTC.

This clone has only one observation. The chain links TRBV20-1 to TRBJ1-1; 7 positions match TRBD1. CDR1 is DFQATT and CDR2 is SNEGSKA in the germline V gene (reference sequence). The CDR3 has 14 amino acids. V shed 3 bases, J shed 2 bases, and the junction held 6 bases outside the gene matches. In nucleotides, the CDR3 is TGCAGTGCTAGTACAGGGGACCAAAACACTGAAGCTTTCTTT. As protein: CSASTGDQNTEAFF.

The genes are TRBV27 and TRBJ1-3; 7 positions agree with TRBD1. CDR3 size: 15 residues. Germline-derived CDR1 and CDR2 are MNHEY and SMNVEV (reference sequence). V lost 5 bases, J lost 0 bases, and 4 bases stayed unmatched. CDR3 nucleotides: TGTGCCAGCAGTCCCGCAGGGGGCTCTGGAAACACCATATATTTT. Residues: CASSPAGGSGNTIYF.

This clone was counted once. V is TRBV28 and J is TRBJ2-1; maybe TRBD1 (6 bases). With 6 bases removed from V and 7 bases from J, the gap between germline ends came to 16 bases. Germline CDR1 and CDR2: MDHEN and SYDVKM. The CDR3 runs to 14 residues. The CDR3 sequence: CASRTQGIQNEQFF. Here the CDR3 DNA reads TGTGCCAGCAGAACACAGGGTATTCAAAATGAGCAGTTCTTC.

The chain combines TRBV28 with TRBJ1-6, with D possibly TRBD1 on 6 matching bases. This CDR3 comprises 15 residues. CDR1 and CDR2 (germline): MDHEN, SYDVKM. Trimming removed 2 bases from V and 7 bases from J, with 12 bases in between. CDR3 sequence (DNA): TGTGCCAGCAGTTTAGTTACAGGGAGCAATTCACCCCTCCACTTT. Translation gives CASSLVTGSNSPLHF.

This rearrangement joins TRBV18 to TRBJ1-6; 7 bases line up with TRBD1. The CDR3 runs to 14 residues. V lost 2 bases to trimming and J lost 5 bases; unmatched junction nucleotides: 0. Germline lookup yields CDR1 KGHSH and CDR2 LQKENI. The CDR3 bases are TGTGCCAGCTCACCAGGACAGGATAATTCACCCCTCCACTTT. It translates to CASSPGQDNSPLHF.

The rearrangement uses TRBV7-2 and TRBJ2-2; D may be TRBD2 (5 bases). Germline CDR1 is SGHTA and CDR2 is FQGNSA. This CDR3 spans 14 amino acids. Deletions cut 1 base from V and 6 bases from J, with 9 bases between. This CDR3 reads CASSLERRAGELFF. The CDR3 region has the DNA TGTGCCAGCAGCTTAGAAAGGCGGGCCGGGGAGCTGTTTTTT.

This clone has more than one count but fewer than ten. The CDR3 loop reads CASSLSSPGEQYF. CDR3 DNA sequence: TGTGCCAGCAGCCTCTCGAGCCCGGGGGAGCAGTACTTC. The chain joins TRBV11-3 to TRBJ2-7; D is perhaps TRBD2 (5 bases). Germline-derived CDR1 and CDR2 are SGHNT and YENEEA. This CDR3 has 13 amino acids. The V gene lost 5 bases and the J gene lost 7 bases, with 15 bases spanning the gap.

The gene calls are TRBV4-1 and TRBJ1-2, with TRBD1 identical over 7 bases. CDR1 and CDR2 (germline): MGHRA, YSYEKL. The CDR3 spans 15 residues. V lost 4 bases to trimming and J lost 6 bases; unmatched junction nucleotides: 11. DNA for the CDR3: TGCGCCAGCAGCCGTGCAGGGGGTATTTTCGATGGCTACACCTTC. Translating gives CASSRAGGIFDGYTF.

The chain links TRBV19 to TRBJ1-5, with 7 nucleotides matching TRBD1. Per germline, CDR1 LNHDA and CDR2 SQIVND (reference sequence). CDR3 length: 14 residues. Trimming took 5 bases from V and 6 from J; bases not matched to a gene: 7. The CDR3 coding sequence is TGTGCCAGTAGTTTCCGACAGGGAGCTCAGCCCCAGCATTTT. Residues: CASSFRQGAQPQHF.

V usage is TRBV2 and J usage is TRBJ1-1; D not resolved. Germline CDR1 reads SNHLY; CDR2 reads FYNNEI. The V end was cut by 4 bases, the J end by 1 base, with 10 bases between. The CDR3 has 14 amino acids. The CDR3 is CASSGLIENTEAFF. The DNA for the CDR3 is TGTGCCAGCAGTGGGTTGATAGAGAACACTGAAGCTTTCTTT.

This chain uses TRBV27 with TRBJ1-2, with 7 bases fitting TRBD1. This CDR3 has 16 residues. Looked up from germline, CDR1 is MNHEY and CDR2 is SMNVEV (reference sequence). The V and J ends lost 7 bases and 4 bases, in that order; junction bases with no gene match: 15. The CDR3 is CASKKLGQPNGYGYTF. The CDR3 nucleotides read TGTGCCAGCAAAAAATTGGGACAGCCGAATGGCTATGGCTACACCTTC.

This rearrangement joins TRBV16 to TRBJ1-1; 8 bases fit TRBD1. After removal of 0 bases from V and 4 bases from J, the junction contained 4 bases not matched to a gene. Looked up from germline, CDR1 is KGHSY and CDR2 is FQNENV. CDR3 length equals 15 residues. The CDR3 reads CASSQSRDRSTEAFF. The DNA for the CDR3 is TGTGCCAGCAGCCAATCTCGGGACAGGTCCACTGAAGCTTTCTTT.